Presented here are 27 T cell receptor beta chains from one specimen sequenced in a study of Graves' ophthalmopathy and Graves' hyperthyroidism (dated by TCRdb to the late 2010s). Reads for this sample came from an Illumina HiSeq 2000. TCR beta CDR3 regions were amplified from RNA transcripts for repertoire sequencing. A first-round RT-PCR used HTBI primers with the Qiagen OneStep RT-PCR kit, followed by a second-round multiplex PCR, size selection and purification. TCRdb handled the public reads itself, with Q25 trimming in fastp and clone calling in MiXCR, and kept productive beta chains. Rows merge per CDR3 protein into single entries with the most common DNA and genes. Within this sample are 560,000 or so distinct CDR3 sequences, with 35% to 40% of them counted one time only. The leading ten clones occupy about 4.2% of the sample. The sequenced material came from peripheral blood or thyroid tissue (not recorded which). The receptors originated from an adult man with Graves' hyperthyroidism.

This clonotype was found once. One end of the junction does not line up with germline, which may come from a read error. CDR3 in amino acids: CASSLAAGDPGETQYF. As DNA, the CDR3 is TGCGCCAGCAGCTTGGCCGCGGGAGATCCCGGGGAGACCCAGTACTTC. The V gene is TRBV5-5, the J gene TRBJ2-5, with 7 bases matching TRBD2. CDR1 and CDR2 from the germline V gene are SGHKS and YYEKEE (reference sequence). The CDR3 is 16 residues long.

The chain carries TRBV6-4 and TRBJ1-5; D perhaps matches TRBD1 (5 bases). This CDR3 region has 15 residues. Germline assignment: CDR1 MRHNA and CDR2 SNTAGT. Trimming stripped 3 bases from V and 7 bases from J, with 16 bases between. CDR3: CASSESMGTGQPQHF. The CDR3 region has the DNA TGTGCCAGCAGTGAATCCATGGGGACGGGACAGCCCCAGCATTTT.

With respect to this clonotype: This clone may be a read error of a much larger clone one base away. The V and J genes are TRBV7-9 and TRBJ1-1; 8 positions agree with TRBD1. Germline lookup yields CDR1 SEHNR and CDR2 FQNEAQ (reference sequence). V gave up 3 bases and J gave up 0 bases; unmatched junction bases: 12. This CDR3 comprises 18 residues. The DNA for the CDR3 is TGTGCCAGCAGCTTCCAGCCAGGGGGCCTCCACATGAACACTGAAGCTTTCTTT. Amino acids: CASSFQPGGLHMNTEAFF.

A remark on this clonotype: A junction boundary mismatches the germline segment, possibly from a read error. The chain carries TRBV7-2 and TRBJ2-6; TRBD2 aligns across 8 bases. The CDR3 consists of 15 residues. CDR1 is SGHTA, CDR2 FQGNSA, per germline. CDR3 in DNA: TGCGCCAGCAGCTTGGGCGGACTAGCGGCCAACGTCCTGACTTTC. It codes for CASSLGGLAANVLTF.

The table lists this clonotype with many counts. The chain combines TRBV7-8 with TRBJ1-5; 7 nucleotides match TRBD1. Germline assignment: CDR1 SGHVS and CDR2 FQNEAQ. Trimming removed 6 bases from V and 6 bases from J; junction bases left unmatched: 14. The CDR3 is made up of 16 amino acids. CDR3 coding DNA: TGTGCCAGCAGTCGACTGCCTCAGGGGGTCGGTCAGCCCCAGCATTTT. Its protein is CASSRLPQGVGQPQHF.

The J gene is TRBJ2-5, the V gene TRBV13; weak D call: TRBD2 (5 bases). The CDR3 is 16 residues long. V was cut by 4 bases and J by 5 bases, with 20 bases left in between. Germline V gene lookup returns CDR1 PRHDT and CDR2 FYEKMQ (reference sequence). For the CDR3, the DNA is TGTGCCAGCAGCTCCCGCGGACTCCTGGGAGTGGAGACCCAGTACTTC. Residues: CASSSRGLLGVETQYF.

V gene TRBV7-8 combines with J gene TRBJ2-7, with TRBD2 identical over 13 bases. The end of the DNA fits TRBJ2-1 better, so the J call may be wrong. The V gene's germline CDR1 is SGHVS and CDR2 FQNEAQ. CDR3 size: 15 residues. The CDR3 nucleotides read TGTGCCAGCAGCAAGGGGACTAGCGGGAAGGCTGAGCAGTTCTTC. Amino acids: CASSKGTSGKAEQFF.

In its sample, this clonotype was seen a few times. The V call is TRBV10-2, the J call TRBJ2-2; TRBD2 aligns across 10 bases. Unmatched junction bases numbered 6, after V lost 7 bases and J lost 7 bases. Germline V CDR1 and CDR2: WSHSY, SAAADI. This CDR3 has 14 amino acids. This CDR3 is CASKGAGGIGELFF. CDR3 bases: TGCGCCAGCAAGGGAGCGGGGGGGATCGGGGAGCTGTTTTTT.

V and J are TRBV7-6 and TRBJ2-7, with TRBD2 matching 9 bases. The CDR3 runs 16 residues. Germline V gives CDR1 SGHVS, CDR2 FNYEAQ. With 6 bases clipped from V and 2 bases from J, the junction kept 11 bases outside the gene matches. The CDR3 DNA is TGTGCCAGCAGTTTATTGGGTGGCGGGGGGGCCTACGAGCAGTACTTC. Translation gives CASSLLGGGGAYEQYF.

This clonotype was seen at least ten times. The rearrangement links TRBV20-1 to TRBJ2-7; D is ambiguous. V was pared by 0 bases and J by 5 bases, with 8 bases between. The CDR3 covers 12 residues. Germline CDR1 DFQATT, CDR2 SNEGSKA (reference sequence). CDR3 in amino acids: CSAREGRDEQYF. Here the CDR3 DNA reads TGCAGTGCTAGAGAGGGCAGAGACGAGCAGTACTTC.

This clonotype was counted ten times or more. The CDR3 bases are TGTGCCAGCAGCGTAGATCCGGGAACAACTAATGAAAAACTGTTTTTT. It specifies CASSVDPGTTNEKLFF. This chain links TRBV9 with TRBJ1-4; D not resolved. The V and J ends lost 0 bases and 0 bases respectively, with 9 bases between them. CDR1 SGDLS and CDR2 YYNGEE come from the germline V gene. The CDR3 covers 16 residues.

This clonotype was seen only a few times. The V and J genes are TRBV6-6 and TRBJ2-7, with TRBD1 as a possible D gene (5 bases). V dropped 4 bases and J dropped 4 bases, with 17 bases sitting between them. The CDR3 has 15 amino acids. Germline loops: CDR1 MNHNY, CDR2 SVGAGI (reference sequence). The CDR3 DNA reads TGTGCCAGCAGTTTGACCCCAGGGTGGGTGTACGAGCAGTACTTC. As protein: CASSLTPGWVYEQYF.

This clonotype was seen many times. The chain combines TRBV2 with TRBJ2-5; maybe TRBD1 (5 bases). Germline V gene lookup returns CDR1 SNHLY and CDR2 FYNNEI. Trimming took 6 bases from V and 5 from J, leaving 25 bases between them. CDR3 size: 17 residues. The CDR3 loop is CASSLNVGRAILETQYF. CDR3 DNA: TGTGCCAGCAGCCTCAATGTAGGCAGGGCAATTTTGGAGACCCAGTACTTC. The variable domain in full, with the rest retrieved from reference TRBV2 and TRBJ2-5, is EPEVTQTPSHQVTQMGQEVILRCVPISNHLYFYWYRQILGQKVEFLVSFYNNEISEKSEIFDDQFSVERPDGSNFTLKIRSTKLEDSAMYFCASSLNVGRAILETQYFGPGTRLLVL.

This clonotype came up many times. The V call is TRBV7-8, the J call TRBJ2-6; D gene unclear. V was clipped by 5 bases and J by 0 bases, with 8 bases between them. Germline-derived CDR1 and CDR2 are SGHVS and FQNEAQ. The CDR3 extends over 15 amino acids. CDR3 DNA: TGTGCCAGCAGCGCCCGTGGCTCTGGGGCCAACGTCCTGACTTTC. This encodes CASSARGSGANVLTF.

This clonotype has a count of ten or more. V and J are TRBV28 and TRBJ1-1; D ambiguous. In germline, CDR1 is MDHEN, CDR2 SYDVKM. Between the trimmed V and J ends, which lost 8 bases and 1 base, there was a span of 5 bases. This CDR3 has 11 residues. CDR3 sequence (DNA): TGTGCCAGCGAGAGGAACACTGAAGCTTTCTTT. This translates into CASERNTEAFF.

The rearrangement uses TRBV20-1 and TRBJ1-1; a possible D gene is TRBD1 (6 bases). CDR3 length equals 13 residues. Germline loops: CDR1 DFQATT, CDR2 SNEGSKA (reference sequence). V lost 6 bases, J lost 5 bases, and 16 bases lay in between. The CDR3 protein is CSAPDPGATEAFF. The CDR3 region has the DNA TGCAGTGCACCAGACCCAGGGGCGACTGAAGCTTTCTTT.

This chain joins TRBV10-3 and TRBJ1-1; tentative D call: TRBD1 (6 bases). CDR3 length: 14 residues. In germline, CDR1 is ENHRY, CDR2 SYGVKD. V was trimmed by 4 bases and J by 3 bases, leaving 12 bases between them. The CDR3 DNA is TGTGCCATCAGTGCGGACAGTGGTTACACTGAAGCTTTCTTT. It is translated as CAISADSGYTEAFF.

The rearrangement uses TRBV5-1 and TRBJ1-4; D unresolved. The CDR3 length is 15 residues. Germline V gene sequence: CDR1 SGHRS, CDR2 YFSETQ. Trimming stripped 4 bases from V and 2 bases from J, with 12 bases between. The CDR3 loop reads CASSQPAETNEKLFF. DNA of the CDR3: TGCGCCAGCAGCCAACCCGCCGAGACTAATGAAAAACTGTTTTTT.

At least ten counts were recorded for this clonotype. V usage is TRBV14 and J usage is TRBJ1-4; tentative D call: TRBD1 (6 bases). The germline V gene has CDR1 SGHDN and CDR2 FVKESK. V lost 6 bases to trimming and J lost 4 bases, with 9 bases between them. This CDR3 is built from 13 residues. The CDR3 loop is CASREGGNEKLFF. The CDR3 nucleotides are TGTGCCAGCAGAGAAGGGGGTAATGAAAAACTGTTTTTT.

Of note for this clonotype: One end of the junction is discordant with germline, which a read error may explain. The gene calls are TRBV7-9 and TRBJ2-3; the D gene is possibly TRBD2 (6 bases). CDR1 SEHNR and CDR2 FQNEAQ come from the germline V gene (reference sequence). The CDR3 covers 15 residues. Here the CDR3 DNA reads TGCGCCAGCAGCCCCCGCGGAGGGCAAGGAGATACGCAGTATTTT. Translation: CASSPRGGQGDTQYF.

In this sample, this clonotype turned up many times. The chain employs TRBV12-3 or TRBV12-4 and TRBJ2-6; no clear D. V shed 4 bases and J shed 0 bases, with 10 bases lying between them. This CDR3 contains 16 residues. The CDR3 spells CASSSRTRSGANVLTF. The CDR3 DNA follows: TGTGCCAGCAGTTCCCGGACGCGCTCTGGGGCCAACGTCCTGACTTTC.

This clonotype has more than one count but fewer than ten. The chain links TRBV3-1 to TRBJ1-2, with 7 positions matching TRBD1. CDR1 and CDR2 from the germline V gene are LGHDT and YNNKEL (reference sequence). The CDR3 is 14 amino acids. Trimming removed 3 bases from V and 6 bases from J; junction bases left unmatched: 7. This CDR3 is CASSQFTGADGYTF. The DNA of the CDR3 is TGTGCCAGCAGCCAGTTTACAGGGGCCGATGGCTACACCTTC.

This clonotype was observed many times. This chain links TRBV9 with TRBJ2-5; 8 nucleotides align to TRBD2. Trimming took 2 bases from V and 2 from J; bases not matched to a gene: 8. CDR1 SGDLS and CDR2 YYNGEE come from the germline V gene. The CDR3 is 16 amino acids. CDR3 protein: CASSVDSGGRQETQYF. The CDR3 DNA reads TGTGCCAGCAGCGTCGACAGCGGGGGCAGGCAAGAGACCCAGTACTTC.

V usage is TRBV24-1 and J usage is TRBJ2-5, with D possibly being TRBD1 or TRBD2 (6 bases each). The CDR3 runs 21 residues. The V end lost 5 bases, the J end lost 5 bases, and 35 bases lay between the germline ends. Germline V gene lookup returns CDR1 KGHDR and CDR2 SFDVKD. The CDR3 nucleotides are TGTGCCACCAGTGGGCGGGACACGAGCTCTGGGGCCACAGGGTTTATCGAGACCCAGTACTTC. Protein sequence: CATSGRDTSSGATGFIETQYF.

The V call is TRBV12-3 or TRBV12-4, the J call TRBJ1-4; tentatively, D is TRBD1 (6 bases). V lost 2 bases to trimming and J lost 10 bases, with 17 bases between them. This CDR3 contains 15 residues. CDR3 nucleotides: TGTGCCAGCAGTTTATGGATAGGGGGGGAAGGAAAACTGTTTTTT. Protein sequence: CASSLWIGGEGKLFF.

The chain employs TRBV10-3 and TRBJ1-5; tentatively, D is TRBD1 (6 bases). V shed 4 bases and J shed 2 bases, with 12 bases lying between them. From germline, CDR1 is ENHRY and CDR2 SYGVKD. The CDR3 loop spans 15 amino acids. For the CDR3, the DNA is TGTGCCATCAGTGCGGGGGCGGGAGGCAATCAGCCCCAGCATTTT. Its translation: CAISAGAGGNQPQHF.

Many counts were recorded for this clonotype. The CDR3 DNA sequence: TGCAGCGTTAAGGCGACAGGGATTAACACTGAAGCTTTCTTT. The encoded protein is CSVKATGINTEAFF. The J gene is TRBJ1-1, the V gene TRBV29-1; 7 bases align to TRBD1. CDR1 and CDR2 (germline): SQVTM, ANQGSEA. J lost 2 bases, V lost 5 bases, and 8 bases had no gene match. This CDR3 region has 14 residues.